This T cell receptor (beta chain) was recorded in a study of T cell changes during pregnancy in multiple sclerosis. This clone was found once. Generated by immunoSEQ multiplex PCR, the TCRdb table keeps only in-frame clones and is missing some. The sample shows 35,000 to 45,000 clones, around 90% of them seen only once. V lost 1 base, J lost 0 bases, and 16 bases lay in between. CDR3 length: 17 amino acids. From germline, CDR1 is GTSNPN and CDR2 SVGIG (reference sequence). The TCR comes from a female donor with multiple sclerosis, enrolled in a pregnancy study. The sequencing here drew on CD4+ T cells from peripheral blood mononuclear cells, taken in the third trimester of pregnancy. The V and J genes are TRBV30 and TRBJ1-3; unclear D gene. For the CDR3, the DNA is TGTGCCTGGAGTGCCGTAGACTCCCTACTCTCTGGAAACACCATATATTTT. Its protein product is CAWSAVDSLLSGNTIYF. Complete variable domain (other parts from reference TRBV30 and TRBJ1-3): SQTIHQWPATLVQPVGSPLSLECTVEGTSNPNLYWYRQAAGRGLQLLFYSVGIGQISSEVPQNLSASRPQDRQFILSSKKLLLSDSGFYLCAWSAVDSLLSGNTIYFGEGSWLTVV.